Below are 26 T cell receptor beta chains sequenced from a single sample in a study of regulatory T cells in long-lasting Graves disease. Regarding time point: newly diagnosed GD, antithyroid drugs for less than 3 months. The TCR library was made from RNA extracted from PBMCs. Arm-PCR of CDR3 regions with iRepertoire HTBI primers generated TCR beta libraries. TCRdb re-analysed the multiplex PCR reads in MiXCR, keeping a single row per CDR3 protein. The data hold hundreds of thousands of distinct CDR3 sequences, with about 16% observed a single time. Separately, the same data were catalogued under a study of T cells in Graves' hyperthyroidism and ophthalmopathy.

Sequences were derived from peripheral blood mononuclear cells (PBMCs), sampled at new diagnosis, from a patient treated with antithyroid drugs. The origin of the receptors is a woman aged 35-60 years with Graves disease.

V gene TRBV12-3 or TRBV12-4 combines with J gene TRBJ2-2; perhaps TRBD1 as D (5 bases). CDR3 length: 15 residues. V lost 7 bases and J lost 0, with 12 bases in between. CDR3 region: CASNFRVANTGELFF. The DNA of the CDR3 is TGTGCCAGCAACTTCAGGGTTGCGAACACCGGGGAGCTGTTTTTT.

CDR3: CASSSGQGAGGANVLTF. CDR3 DNA sequence: TGCGCCAGCAGCTCGGGACAGGGGGCAGGTGGGGCCAACGTCCTGACTTTC. The chain combines TRBV5-1 with TRBJ2-6; 12 bases fit TRBD1. The CDR3 has 17 residues. The V gene end was trimmed by 3 bases and the J gene end by 3 bases; junction bases not matched to a gene: 4. Germline V gene data show CDR1 as SGHRS and CDR2 as YFSETQ.

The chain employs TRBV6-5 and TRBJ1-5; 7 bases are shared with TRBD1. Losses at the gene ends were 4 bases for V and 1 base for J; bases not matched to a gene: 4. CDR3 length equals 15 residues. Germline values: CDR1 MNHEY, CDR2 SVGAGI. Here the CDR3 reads CASSLGQPSNQPQHF. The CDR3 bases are TGTGCCAGCAGTTTGGGACAGCCCAGCAATCAGCCCCAGCATTTT.

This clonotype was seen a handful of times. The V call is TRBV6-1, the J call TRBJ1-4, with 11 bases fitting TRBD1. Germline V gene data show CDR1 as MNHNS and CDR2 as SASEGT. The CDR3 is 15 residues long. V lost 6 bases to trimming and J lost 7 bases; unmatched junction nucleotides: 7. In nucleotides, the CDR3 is TGTGCCAGCAGGGGAGGGACAGGGGGAGGTGAAAAACTGTTTTTT. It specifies CASRGGTGGGEKLFF.

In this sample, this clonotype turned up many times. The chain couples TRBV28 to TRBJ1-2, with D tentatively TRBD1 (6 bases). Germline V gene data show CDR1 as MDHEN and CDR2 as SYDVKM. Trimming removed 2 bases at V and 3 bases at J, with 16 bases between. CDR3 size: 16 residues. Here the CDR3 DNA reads TGTGCCAGCAGTTTACTGTACAGGGTTACGGACTATGGCTACACCTTC. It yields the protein CASSLLYRVTDYGYTF.

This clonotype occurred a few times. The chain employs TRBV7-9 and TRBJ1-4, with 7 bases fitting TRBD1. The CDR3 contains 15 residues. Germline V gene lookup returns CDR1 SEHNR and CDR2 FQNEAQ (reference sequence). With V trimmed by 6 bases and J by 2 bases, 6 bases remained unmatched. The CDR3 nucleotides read TGTGCCAGCAGACTCACAGGGGCGACTAATGAAAAACTGTTTTTT. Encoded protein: CASRLTGATNEKLFF.

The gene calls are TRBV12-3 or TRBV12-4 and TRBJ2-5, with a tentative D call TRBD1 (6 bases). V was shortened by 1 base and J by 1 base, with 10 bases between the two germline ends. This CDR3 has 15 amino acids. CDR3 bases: TGTGCCAGCAGTTTAGGGACAGCTTTCCAAGAGACCCAGTACTTC. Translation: CASSLGTAFQETQYF.

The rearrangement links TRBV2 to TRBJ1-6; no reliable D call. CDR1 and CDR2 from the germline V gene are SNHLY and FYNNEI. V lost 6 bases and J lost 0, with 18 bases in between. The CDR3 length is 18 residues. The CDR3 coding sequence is TGTGCCAGCAGCCGTGGACGGATCTCTTTCTCCTATAATTCACCCCTCCACTTT. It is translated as CASSRGRISFSYNSPLHF.

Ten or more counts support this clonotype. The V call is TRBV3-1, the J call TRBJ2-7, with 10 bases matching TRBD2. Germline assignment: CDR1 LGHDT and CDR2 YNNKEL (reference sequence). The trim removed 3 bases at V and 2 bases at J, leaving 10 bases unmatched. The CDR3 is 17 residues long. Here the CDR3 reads CASSHGVAGGPTYEQYF. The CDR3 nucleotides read TGTGCCAGCAGCCACGGGGTAGCGGGGGGCCCTACCTACGAGCAGTACTTC.

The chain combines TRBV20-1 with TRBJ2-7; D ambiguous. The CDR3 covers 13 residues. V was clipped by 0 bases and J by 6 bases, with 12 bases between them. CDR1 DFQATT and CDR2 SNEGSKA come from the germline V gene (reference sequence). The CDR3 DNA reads TGCAGTGCTAGAGATATGTTAAGAGGCGAGCAGTACTTC. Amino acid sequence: CSARDMLRGEQYF.

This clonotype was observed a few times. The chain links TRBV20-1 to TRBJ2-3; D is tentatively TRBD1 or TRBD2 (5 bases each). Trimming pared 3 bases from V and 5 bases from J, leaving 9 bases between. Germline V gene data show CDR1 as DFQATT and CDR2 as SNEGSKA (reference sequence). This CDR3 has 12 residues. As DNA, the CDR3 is TGCAGTGCTAGCCCTGGGGGAGATACGCAGTATTTT. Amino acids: CSASPGGDTQYF.

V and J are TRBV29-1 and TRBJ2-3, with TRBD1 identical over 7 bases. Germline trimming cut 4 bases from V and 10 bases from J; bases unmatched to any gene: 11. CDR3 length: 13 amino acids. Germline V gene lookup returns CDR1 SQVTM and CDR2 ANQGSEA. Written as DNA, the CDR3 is TGCAGCGTTGCCTACCAACAGGGGATAGCGCAGTATTTT. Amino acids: CSVAYQQGIAQYF.

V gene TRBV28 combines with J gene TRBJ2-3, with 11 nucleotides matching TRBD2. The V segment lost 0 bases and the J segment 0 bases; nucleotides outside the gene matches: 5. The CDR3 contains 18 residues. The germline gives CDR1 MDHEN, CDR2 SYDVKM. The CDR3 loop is CASSLWASGGLSTDTQYF. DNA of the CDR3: TGTGCCAGCAGTTTATGGGCTAGCGGGGGGTTGAGCACAGATACGCAGTATTTT.

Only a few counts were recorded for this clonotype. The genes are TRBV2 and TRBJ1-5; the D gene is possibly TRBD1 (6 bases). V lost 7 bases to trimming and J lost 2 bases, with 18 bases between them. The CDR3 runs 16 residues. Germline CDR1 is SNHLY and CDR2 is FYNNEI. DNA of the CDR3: TGTGCCAGCAAGGAGAGGGGGGCTAAAGGCAATCAGCCCCAGCATTTT. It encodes CASKERGAKGNQPQHF.

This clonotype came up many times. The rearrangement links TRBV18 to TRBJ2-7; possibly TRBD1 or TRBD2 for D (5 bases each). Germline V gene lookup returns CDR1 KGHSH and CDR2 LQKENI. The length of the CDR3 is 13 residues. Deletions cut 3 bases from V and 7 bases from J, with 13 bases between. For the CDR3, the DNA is TGTGCCAGCTCACCCCGGGACCCCTCTGAGCAGTACTTC. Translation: CASSPRDPSEQYF. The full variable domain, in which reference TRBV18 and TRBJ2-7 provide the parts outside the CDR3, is NAGVMQNPRHLVRRRGQEARLRCSPMKGHSHVYWYRQLPEEGLKFMVYLQKENIIDESGMPKERFSAEFPKEGPSILRIQQVVRGDSAAYFCASSPRDPSEQYFGPGTRLTVT.

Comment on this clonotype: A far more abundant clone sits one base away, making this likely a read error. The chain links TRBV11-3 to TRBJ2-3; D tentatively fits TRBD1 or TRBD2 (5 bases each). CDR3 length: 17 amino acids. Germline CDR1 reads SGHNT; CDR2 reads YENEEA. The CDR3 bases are TGTGCCAGCAGCTTAGATCGGGGAACGGCTAGCACAGGTACGCAGTATTTT. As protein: CASSLDRGTASTGTQYF.

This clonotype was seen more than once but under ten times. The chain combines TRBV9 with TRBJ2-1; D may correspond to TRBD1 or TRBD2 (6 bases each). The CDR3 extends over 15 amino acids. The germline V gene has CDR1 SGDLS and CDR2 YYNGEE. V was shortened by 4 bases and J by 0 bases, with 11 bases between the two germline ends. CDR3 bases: TGTGCCAGCAGCTCCTGGGGGGCCTCCTACAATGAGCAGTTCTTC. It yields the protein CASSSWGASYNEQFF.

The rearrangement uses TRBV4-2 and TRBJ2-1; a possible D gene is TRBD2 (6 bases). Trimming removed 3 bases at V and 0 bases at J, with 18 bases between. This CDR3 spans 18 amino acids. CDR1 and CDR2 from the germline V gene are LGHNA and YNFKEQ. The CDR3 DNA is TGTGCCAGCAGCCACCCCATAGGGACTCAGAGCTCCTACAATGAGCAGTTCTTC. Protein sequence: CASSHPIGTQSSYNEQFF.

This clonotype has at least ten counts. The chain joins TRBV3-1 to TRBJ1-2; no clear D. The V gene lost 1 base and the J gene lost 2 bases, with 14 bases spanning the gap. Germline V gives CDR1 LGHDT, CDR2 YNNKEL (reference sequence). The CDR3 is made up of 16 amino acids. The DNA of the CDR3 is TGTGCCAGCAGCCAAGGCGGGTTGGTGGTAAACTATGGCTACACCTTC. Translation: CASSQGGLVVNYGYTF. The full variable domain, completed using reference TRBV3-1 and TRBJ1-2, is DTAVSQTPKYLVTQMGNDKSIKCEQNLGHDTMYWYKQDSKKFLKIMFSYNNKELIINETVPNRFSPKSPDKAHLNLHINSLELGDSAVYFCASSQGGLVVNYGYTFGSGTRLTVV.

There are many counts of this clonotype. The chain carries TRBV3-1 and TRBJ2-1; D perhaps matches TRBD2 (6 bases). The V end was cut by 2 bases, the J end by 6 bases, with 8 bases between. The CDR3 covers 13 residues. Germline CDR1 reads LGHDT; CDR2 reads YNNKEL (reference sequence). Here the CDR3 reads CASSQTSSNEQFF. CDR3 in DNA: TGTGCCAGCAGCCAAACTAGCTCCAATGAGCAGTTCTTC.

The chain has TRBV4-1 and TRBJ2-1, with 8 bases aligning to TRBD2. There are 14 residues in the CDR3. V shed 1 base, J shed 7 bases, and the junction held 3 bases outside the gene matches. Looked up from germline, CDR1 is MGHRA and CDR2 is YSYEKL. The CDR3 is CASSQGGLGNEQFF. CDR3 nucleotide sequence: TGCGCCAGCAGCCAAGGGGGACTAGGGAATGAGCAGTTCTTC.

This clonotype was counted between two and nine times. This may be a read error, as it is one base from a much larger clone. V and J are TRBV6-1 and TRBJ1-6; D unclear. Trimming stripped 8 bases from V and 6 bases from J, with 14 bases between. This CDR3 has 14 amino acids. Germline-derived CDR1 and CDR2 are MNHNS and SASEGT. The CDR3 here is CASGNSRRNSPLHF. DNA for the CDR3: TGTGCCAGCGGAAACAGTAGGCGTAATTCACCCCTCCACTTT.

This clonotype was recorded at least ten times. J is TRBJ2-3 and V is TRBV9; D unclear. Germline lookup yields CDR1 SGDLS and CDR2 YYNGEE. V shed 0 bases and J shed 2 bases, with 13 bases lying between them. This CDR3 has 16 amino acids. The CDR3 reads CASSVGASSSTDTQYF. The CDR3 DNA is TGTGCCAGCAGCGTAGGTGCAAGCTCGTCCACAGATACGCAGTATTTT.

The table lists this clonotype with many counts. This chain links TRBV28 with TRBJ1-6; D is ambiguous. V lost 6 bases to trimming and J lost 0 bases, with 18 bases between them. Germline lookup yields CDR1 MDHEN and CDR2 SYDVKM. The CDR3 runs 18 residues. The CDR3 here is CASRGPQWVSSYNSPLHF. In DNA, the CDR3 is TGTGCCAGCAGAGGCCCGCAATGGGTTAGCTCCTATAATTCACCCCTCCACTTT.

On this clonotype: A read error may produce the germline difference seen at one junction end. This CDR3 is CASSSAGNYGHTF. Here the CDR3 DNA reads TGTGCCAGCAGCTCAGCAGGGAACTATGGCCACACCTTC. J is TRBJ1-2 and V is TRBV7-9; D is possibly TRBD1 (5 bases). The germline V gene has CDR1 SEHNR and CDR2 FQNEAQ (reference sequence). This CDR3 has 13 amino acids.

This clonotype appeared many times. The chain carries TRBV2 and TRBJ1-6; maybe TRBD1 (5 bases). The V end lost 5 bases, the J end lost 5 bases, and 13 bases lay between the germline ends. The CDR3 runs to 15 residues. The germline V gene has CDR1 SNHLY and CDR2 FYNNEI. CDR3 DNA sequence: TGTGCCAGCAGTTCAACCGGAGGGGATAATTCACCCCTCCACTTT. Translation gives CASSSTGGDNSPLHF.